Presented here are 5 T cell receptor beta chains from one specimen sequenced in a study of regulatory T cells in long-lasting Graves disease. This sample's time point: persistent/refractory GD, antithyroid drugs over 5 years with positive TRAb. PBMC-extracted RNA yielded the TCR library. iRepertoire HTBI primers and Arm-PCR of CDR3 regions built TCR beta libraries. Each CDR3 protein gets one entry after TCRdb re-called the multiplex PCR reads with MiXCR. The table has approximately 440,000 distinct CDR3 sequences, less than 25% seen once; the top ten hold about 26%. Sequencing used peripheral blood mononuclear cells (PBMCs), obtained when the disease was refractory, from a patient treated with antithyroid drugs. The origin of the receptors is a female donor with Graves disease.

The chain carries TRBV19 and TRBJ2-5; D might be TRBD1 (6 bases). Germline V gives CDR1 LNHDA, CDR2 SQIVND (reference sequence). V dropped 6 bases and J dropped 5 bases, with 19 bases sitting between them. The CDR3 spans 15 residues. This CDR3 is CASRLLGTGMETQYF. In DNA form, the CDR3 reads TGTGCCAGTAGGCTGCTCGGTACAGGGATGGAGACCCAGTACTTC.

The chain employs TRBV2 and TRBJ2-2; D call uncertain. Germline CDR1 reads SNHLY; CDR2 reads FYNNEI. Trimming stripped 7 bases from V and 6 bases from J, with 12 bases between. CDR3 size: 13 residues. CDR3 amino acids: CASTAGYAGELFF. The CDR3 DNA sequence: TGTGCCAGCACCGCTGGGTATGCCGGGGAGCTGTTTTTT.

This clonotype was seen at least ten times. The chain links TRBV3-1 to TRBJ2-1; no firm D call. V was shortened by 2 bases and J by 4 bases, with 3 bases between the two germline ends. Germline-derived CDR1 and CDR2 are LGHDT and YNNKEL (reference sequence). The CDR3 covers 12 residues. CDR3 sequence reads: CASSQLYNEQFF. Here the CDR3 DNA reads TGTGCCAGCAGCCAACTTTACAATGAGCAGTTCTTC.

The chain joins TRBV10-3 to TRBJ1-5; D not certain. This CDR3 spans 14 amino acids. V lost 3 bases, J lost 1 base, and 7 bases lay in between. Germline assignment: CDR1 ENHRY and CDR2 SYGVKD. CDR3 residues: CAISDEGSNQPQHF. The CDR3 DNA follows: TGTGCCATCAGTGACGAAGGGAGCAATCAGCCCCAGCATTTT.

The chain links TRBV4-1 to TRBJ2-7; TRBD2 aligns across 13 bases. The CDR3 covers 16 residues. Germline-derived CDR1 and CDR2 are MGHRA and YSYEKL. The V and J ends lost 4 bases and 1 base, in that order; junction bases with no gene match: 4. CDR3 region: CASSRLAGGPSYEQYF. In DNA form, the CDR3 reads TGCGCCAGCAGCCGACTAGCGGGAGGCCCTTCCTACGAGCAGTACTTC.